The 15 T cell receptor beta chains below were found in one sample sequenced in a study of blood T cell repertoires in COVID-19. The method was immunoSEQ multiplex PCR; TCRdb's version includes in-frame clones alone and lacks a portion of them. The table has around 58,000 clones, approximately 87% seen once; the top ten hold roughly 5%. The sample taken for sequencing was peripheral blood. The receptor source for this set is a human donor in a cohort sampled during active COVID-19.

This rearrangement joins TRBV19 to TRBJ2-5, with D perhaps matching TRBD1 (6 bases). The length of the CDR3 is 15 residues. V was pared by 1 base and J by 3 bases, with 12 bases between. Germline loops: CDR1 LNHDA, CDR2 SQIVND (reference sequence). The CDR3 bases are TGTGCCAGTAGTATAGTAGGGGCAGGGGAAGAGACCCAGTACTTC. This gives the protein CASSIVGAGEETQYF.

The chain couples TRBV6-5 to TRBJ2-3, with a tentative D call TRBD1 (5 bases). Germline assignment: CDR1 MNHEY and CDR2 SVGAGI. The CDR3 is 15 residues long. V was trimmed by 6 bases and J by 3 bases, leaving 16 bases between them. The CDR3, as DNA: TGTGCCAGCAGAAGGGCCTTTTCAGGGACAGATACGCAGTATTTT. It specifies CASRRAFSGTDTQYF.

This clone was counted once. V usage is TRBV5-1 and J usage is TRBJ1-3; 8 bases fit TRBD1. J lost 3 bases, V lost 4 bases, and 3 bases had no gene match. Germline V gives CDR1 SGHRS, CDR2 YFSETQ. The CDR3 length is 14 residues. The CDR3 coding sequence is TGCGCCAGCAGCGACGACAGGGGTGGAAACACCATATATTTT. This codes for CASSDDRGGNTIYF.

This clone occurred once. The chain has TRBV7-3 and TRBJ2-5; 8 nucleotides agree with TRBD2. Per the germline V gene, CDR1 is SGHTA and CDR2 is FQGTGA. Trimming removed 4 bases from V and 5 bases from J; junction bases left unmatched: 9. The CDR3 length is 15 residues. CDR3: CASSSAGGRKETQYF. DNA of the CDR3: TGTGCCAGCAGCTCCGCGGGGGGAAGAAAGGAGACCCAGTACTTC.

The chain combines TRBV10-3 with TRBJ1-1; 10 nucleotides line up with TRBD1. Germline loops: CDR1 ENHRY, CDR2 SYGVKD. The CDR3 is 14 residues long. V shed 6 bases, J shed 2 bases, and the junction held 3 bases outside the gene matches. CDR3 protein: CAIRSTGGNTEAFF. CDR3 bases: TGTGCCATCAGATCGACAGGGGGCAACACTGAAGCTTTCTTT.

This clone has more than one count but fewer than ten. The V and J genes are TRBV27 and TRBJ2-1; maybe TRBD1 (5 bases). CDR3 length: 14 amino acids. Germline loops: CDR1 MNHEY, CDR2 SMNVEV (reference sequence). V shed 5 bases and J shed 6 bases, with 14 bases lying between them. CDR3: CASSTLRQFNEQFF. CDR3 DNA sequence: TGTGCCAGCAGTACCCTTCGACAGTTCAATGAGCAGTTCTTC.

This clone is deemed medium-sized. The J gene is TRBJ1-2, the V gene TRBV10-3; D perhaps matches TRBD1 (6 bases). The V and J ends lost 7 bases and 3 bases respectively, with 12 bases between them. Per germline, CDR1 ENHRY and CDR2 SYGVKD. This CDR3 is built from 13 residues. CDR3 nucleotide sequence: TGTGCCATCATCCTACAGGGAGACTATGGCTACACCTTC. It translates to CAIILQGDYGYTF.

Here the CDR3 DNA reads TGTGCCATCAGTGAGGGACAGTTAGCTAACTATGGCTACACCTTC. This gives the protein CAISEGQLANYGYTF. V usage is TRBV10-3 and J usage is TRBJ1-2; tentatively, D is TRBD1 (6 bases). This CDR3 is 15 amino acids long. V lost 2 bases and J lost 0, with 10 bases in between. The V gene's germline CDR1 is ENHRY and CDR2 SYGVKD.

The rearrangement links TRBV4-3 to TRBJ1-4, with 8 bases aligning to TRBD1. After removal of 4 bases from V and 3 bases from J, the junction contained 7 bases not matched to a gene. This CDR3 comprises 16 residues. CDR1 and CDR2 from the germline V gene are LGHNA and YSLEER. The CDR3, as DNA: TGCGCCAGCAGCCGTAGTCGGGGACAGGCTAATGAAAAACTGTTTTTT. Protein product: CASSRSRGQANEKLFF.

The J gene is TRBJ2-5, the V gene TRBV5-4; 7 nucleotides align to TRBD2. J gave up 5 bases and V 4 bases, and 8 bases lay outside the gene matches. The CDR3 has 14 residues. Germline V gives CDR1 SGHNT, CDR2 YYREEE (reference sequence). The chain's CDR3 is CASSPPGGGETQYF. As DNA, the CDR3 is TGTGCCAGCAGCCCCCCGGGGGGAGGGGAGACCCAGTACTTC.

This chain joins TRBV7-3 and TRBJ2-1, with D possibly TRBD2 on 5 matching bases. The V and J ends lost 1 base and 9 bases respectively, with 16 bases between them. Germline V gives CDR1 SGHTA, CDR2 FQGTGA. The length of the CDR3 is 15 residues. DNA of the CDR3: TGTGCCAGCAGCTTAAGCTCTTATAGTGGGAGTGAGCAGTTCTTC. Its translation: CASSLSSYSGSEQFF.

The chain combines TRBV20-1 with TRBJ2-7, with D perhaps TRBD1 (6 bases). With 7 bases removed from V and 3 bases from J, the gap between germline ends came to 10 bases. This CDR3 region has 11 residues. Per germline, CDR1 DFQATT and CDR2 SNEGSKA (reference sequence). The CDR3 sequence is CSVQGNYEQYF. In DNA, the CDR3 is TGCAGTGTACAGGGAAACTACGAGCAGTACTTC.

The rearrangement links TRBV19 to TRBJ1-2; D remains unclear. The CDR3 consists of 13 residues. Trimming left V 4 bases short and J 3 bases short, with 9 bases between. Germline V gene data show CDR1 as LNHDA and CDR2 as SQIVND (reference sequence). The CDR3 coding sequence is TGTGCCAGTAGTAAGGAGAGATACTATGGCTACACCTTC. As protein: CASSKERYYGYTF.

The J gene is TRBJ1-1, the V gene TRBV6-5, with D perhaps matching TRBD1 (6 bases). The CDR3 runs 12 residues. CDR1 and CDR2 (germline): MNHEY, SVGAGI. V was clipped by 5 bases and J by 8 bases, with 12 bases between them. The chain's CDR3 is CASSPGQLEAFF. The CDR3 DNA reads TGTGCCAGCAGTCCCGGACAGTTAGAAGCTTTCTTT.

This chain joins TRBV7-2 and TRBJ1-6; D is unclear. This CDR3 spans 16 amino acids. V was cut by 3 bases and J by 5 bases, with 14 bases left in between. From germline, CDR1 is SGHTA and CDR2 FQGNSA. Written as DNA, the CDR3 is TGTGCCAGCAGCTTCCTAGGTTCCCGAAATAATTCACCCCTCCACTTT. This codes for CASSFLGSRNNSPLHF. The full variable domain, rest sourced from reference TRBV7-2 and TRBJ1-6, is GAGVSQSPSNKVTEKGKDVELRCDPISGHTALYWYRQSLGQGLEFLIYFQGNSAPDKSGLPSDRFSAERTGGSVSTLTIQRTQQEDSAVYLCASSFLGSRNNSPLHFGNGTRLTVT.